This T cell receptor (beta chain) was sequenced in a study of blood T cell repertoires in COVID-19. Study overall: Some COVID-19 samples were acute and others convalescent; all came from the United States, Italy and Spain. PBMCs, B-cell-depleted T cells, or T cells provided the cDNA or gDNA that made up the material.

This CDR3 contains 14 residues. V lost 1 base and J lost 9; bases outside the gene matches: 6. Per germline, CDR1 SGHTA and CDR2 FQGNSA. Sequencing was performed with immunoSEQ multiplex PCR; in TCRdb, only in-frame clones are kept and a portion is missing. The data contain approximately 150,000 clones, approximately 89% of them seen just once; the ten biggest clones take up 10% to 13%. This receptor was obtained from a man aged 55 to 70 with active or convalescent COVID-19. J is TRBJ2-1 and V is TRBV7-2, with 7 positions matching TRBD1. The sample taken for sequencing was peripheral blood. The CDR3 spells CASSLEGASPEQFF. The CDR3, as DNA: TGTGCCAGCAGCTTAGAGGGGGCGAGTCCTGAGCAGTTCTTC.